This T cell receptor beta chain emerged from a study of molecular identifiers for immune sequencing clone quantification. This clonotype has a handful of counts. Antigen unknown. TCRdb re-called the PCR reads with MiXCR, one entry per CDR3 protein. The profile covers more than 550,000 distinct CDR3 sequences, with roughly 27% appearing a single time and 0.7% to 0.95% taken by the ten largest. This CDR3 is built from 11 residues. The germline V gene encodes CDR1 LNHDA and CDR2 SQIVND (reference sequence). J was trimmed by 5 bases and V by 11 bases; bases with no gene match: 5. Study results and caveats: Spiked Jurkat TCR RNA originating from one cell could reportedly be identified amid one million naive cells.

Libraries for naive CD8 T cells, which were made from about 19,000 to 1,100,000 sorted cells, drew on 10%, 30% or 50% of the RNA. The chain couples TRBV19 to TRBJ2-5, with 7 positions matching TRBD2. The material sequenced was naive CD8+ T cells from blood, with Jurkat cell RNA spiked in. Stated subset: FACS-sorted CD8+CD4-CCR7+CD45RA+ naive T cells. The receptor was isolated from a human donor in good health. Some libraries in this study had Jurkat cell RNA spiked in. DNA of the CDR3: TGTGCCTGTGGGGGAGGGGAGACCCAGTACTTC. It translates to CACGGGETQYF. Full variable domain (remainder filled in from reference TRBV19 and TRBJ2-5): DGGITQSPKYLFRKEGQNVTLSCEQNLNHDAMYWYRQDPGQGLRLIYYSQIVNDFQKGDIAEGYSVSREKKESFPLTVTSAQKNPTAFYLCACGGGETQYFGPGTRLLVL.